Below are 24 T cell receptor beta chains sequenced from a single sample in a study of blood T cells in healthy people across ages (dated by TCRdb to between 2014 and 2016). Receptors were amplified or captured by 5' RACE. These reads were obtained on an Illumina HiSeq 2500. A second about 7 to 11 cycle PCR used a sample-barcoded 5' primer and a J-beta primer mix. The public reads were run again by TCRdb, first through fastp at Q25 and then through MiXCR, and only productive beta chains were kept. A single entry per CDR3 protein holds the most common genes and DNA from its merged rows. This sample is represented by around 900,000 distinct CDR3 sequences; 29% of them were singletons. 17% of the sample comes from the top ten. The source material was blood. Every receptor here comes from a woman of 80 years or more in good health.

This clonotype was seen ten or more times. CDR3 loop: CASSQNRAQPQHF. For the CDR3, the DNA is TGTGCCAGCAGCCAGAACAGGGCTCAGCCCCAGCATTTT. This chain joins TRBV7-2 and TRBJ1-5; a weak D match, TRBD1 (6 bases). Between the trimmed V and J ends, which lost 5 bases and 6 bases, there was a span of 11 bases. This CDR3 is built from 13 residues. CDR1 SGHTA and CDR2 FQGNSA come from the germline V gene.

There are many counts of this clonotype. This sequence joins TRBV7-9 and TRBJ1-2; 7 nucleotides match TRBD1. Germline CDR1 SEHNR, CDR2 FQNEAQ (reference sequence). V lost 3 bases to trimming and J lost 6 bases; unmatched junction nucleotides: 16. The CDR3 runs to 17 residues. CDR3 region: CASSLQRDSRSGDGYTF. CDR3 bases: TGTGCCAGCAGCTTGCAAAGGGACAGCCGCTCTGGCGATGGCTACACCTTC.

In its sample, this clonotype was seen a few times. A clone one base away is much larger, so this may be a read error. The rearrangement joins TRBV20-1 to TRBJ2-1; TRBD2 matches at 11 bases. The J call could be wrong; TRBJ2-7 is a better fit for the DNA end. The CDR3 loop spans 17 amino acids. CDR1 DFQATT and CDR2 SNEGSKA come from the germline V gene (reference sequence). DNA of the CDR3: TGCAGTGCTAGAACACTAGCGGGGGTCCGCTCCTACAATGAGCAGTACTTC. Translated: CSARTLAGVRSYNEQYF.

This clonotype showed up just a few times. V gene TRBV24-1 combines with J gene TRBJ1-6; D is ambiguous. Per germline, CDR1 KGHDR and CDR2 SFDVKD. Trimming cost V 3 bases and J 7 bases, with 6 bases left between them. The CDR3 runs to 13 residues. The CDR3 DNA reads TGTGCCACCAGTGATCAATCCAATTCACCCCTCCACTTT. It specifies CATSDQSNSPLHF.

This chain uses TRBV5-1 with TRBJ1-4; D is unclear. CDR1 is SGHRS and CDR2 is YFSETQ in the germline V gene. This CDR3 is 17 amino acids long. Trimming pared 0 bases from V and 1 base from J, leaving 13 bases between. The chain's CDR3 is CASSLAGQVLTNEKLFF. Written as DNA, the CDR3 is TGCGCCAGCAGCTTGGCCGGGCAGGTTTTAACTAATGAAAAACTGTTTTTT.

This clonotype was found a few times. The gene calls are TRBV6-5 and TRBJ1-6; the match to TRBD1 covers 7 bases. The CDR3 has 18 amino acids. V was clipped by 0 bases and J by 7 bases; unmatched bases: 12. The germline V gene has CDR1 MNHEY and CDR2 SVGAGI. Written as DNA, the CDR3 is TGTGCCAGCAGTTACTCCCGTGGAACAGGGGTCGGGAATTCACCCCTCCACTTT. It is translated as CASSYSRGTGVGNSPLHF.

As for this clonotype: Being one base from a much bigger clone, this may be a read error. The V and J genes are TRBV25-1 and TRBJ2-7, with D hard to call. The J call may be incorrect, as the DNA end agrees better with TRBJ2-5. The CDR3 contains 14 residues. The germline V gene has CDR1 MGHDK and CDR2 SYGVNS. The CDR3 bases are TGTGCCAGCAGTGATTCCCGTGGGTCTGGGACCCAGTACTTC. Amino acids: CASSDSRGSGTQYF.

This clonotype was seen repeatedly, ten times or more. This chain uses TRBV7-2 with TRBJ2-7; the D call may be TRBD1 or TRBD2 (5 bases each). Germline CDR1 and CDR2: SGHTA and FQGNSA. CDR3 length: 17 amino acids. Deletions cut 3 bases from V and 0 bases from J, with 18 bases between. The CDR3, as DNA: TGTGCCAGCAGCTTGGGGGTTGGTGGGGTCCGCTCCTACGAGCAGTACTTC. Amino acid sequence: CASSLGVGGVRSYEQYF.

This chain links TRBV20-1 with TRBJ2-7; 8 bases fit TRBD2. TRBJ2-5 matches the DNA end more closely, so the J call is doubtful. From germline, CDR1 is DFQATT and CDR2 SNEGSKA (reference sequence). The length of the CDR3 is 15 residues. DNA for the CDR3: TGCAGTGTCTCGCTGGCGAGCGGGGGAACAGAGACCCAGTACTTC. It translates to CSVSLASGGTETQYF.

This clonotype was found a few times. This chain connects TRBV7-2 to TRBJ2-7; D gene unclear. Trimming stripped 6 bases from V and 2 bases from J, with 14 bases between. Germline CDR1 is SGHTA and CDR2 is FQGNSA. This CDR3 has 14 amino acids. CDR3 in DNA: TGTGCCAGCAGTCCTGTGGCTCTAACCTACGAGCAGTACTTC. Translated, it gives CASSPVALTYEQYF. The variable domain in full, completed from reference TRBV7-2 and TRBJ2-7, reads GAGVSQSPSNKVTEKGKDVELRCDPISGHTALYWYRQSLGQGLEFLIYFQGNSAPDKSGLPSDRFSAERTGGSVSTLTIQRTQQEDSAVYLCASSPVALTYEQYFGPGTRLTVT.

As concerns this clonotype: This may come from a read error, since a much larger clone is one base off. The chain is built from TRBV20-1 and TRBJ2-5; 8 nucleotides agree with TRBD1. Near its end, the DNA agrees better with TRBJ2-7, so the J call may be wrong. The CDR3 sequence is 13 residues long. Germline values: CDR1 DFQATT, CDR2 SNEGSKA (reference sequence). The CDR3 DNA reads TGCAGTGCTAGGAGGACAGGGTGGGGCGAGCAGTACTTC. Protein: CSARRTGWGEQYF.

The chain combines TRBV3-1 with TRBJ1-1, with D possibly matching TRBD1 (6 bases). CDR3 size: 12 residues. CDR1 LGHDT and CDR2 YNNKEL come from the germline V gene (reference sequence). Trimming took off 6 bases at V and 4 bases at J, with 9 bases between the two ends. CDR3 residues: CASRGAGTEAFF. The CDR3 coding sequence is TGTGCCAGCAGGGGGGCCGGCACTGAAGCTTTCTTT.

This clonotype was seen many times. The chain is built from TRBV6-2 or TRBV6-3 and TRBJ1-2; possible D gene TRBD1, 5 bases. V lost 8 bases and J 2 bases, leaving 18 bases between the germline ends. Germline V gene data show CDR1 as MNHEY and CDR2 as SVGEGT. The CDR3 has 15 amino acids. The CDR3 sequence: CASARRGFHNYGYTF. CDR3 nucleotide sequence: TGTGCCAGCGCACGTAGGGGTTTCCACAACTATGGCTACACCTTC.

A few counts support this clonotype. V is TRBV6-5 and J is TRBJ1-6; 8 bases agree with TRBD1. The CDR3 covers 18 residues. Germline CDR1 reads MNHEY; CDR2 reads SVGAGI. V lost 2 bases, J lost 4 bases, and 10 bases stayed unmatched. CDR3 sequence: CASSYQRGQALYNSPLHF. The CDR3 DNA follows: TGTGCCAGCAGTTACCAACGGGGACAGGCGCTATATAATTCACCCCTCCACTTT.

This clonotype was counted ten times or more. The rearrangement joins TRBV5-1 to TRBJ2-6; D not resolved. Germline assignment: CDR1 SGHRS and CDR2 YFSETQ. This CDR3 region has 15 residues. V shed 0 bases and J shed 4 bases, with 8 bases lying between them. The CDR3 bases are TGCGCCAGCAGCTTGGAGGTATTAGGGGCCAACGTCCTGACTTTC. Its protein product is CASSLEVLGANVLTF.

In regard to this clonotype: A much bigger clone sits one base away, suggesting this may be a read error. The chain has TRBV2 and TRBJ2-7; D ambiguous. V lost 2 bases and J 0 bases, leaving 5 bases between the germline ends. The CDR3 contains 13 residues. Germline CDR1 reads SNHLY; CDR2 reads FYNNEI. The CDR3 spells CASSEWSSYEQYF. The CDR3 DNA sequence: TGTGCCAGCAGTGAATGGTCCTCCTACGAGCAGTACTTC.

The rearrangement links TRBV30 to TRBJ1-6; D gene ambiguous. The CDR3 runs to 14 residues. The V gene's germline CDR1 is GTSNPN and CDR2 SVGIG (reference sequence). V gave up 5 bases and J gave up 7 bases, with 15 bases separating them. CDR3 sequence (DNA): TGTGCCTGGTGCCACCTAGGAGGGAATTCACCCCTCCACTTT. Amino acid sequence: CAWCHLGGNSPLHF.

This clonotype appeared many times. This chain links TRBV27 with TRBJ1-6, with D tentatively TRBD1 (5 bases). V lost 6 bases, J lost 9 bases, and 15 bases lay in between. CDR1 and CDR2 (germline): MNHEY, SMNVEV (reference sequence). This CDR3 region has 14 residues. The CDR3 loop reads CASSPRGLFSPLHF. The CDR3 bases are TGTGCCAGCAGCCCAAGGGGCCTTTTTTCACCCCTCCACTTT.

This clonotype was counted at least ten times. The rearrangement links TRBV2 to TRBJ2-1; D tentatively fits TRBD1 or TRBD2 (7 bases each). Germline CDR1 is SNHLY and CDR2 is FYNNEI. Trimming removed 7 bases at V and 7 bases at J, with 20 bases between. The CDR3 totals 15 residues. The CDR3 DNA follows: TGTGCCAGCACTCGACAGGGAGGGACTTGGAATGAGCAGTTCTTC. This codes for CASTRQGGTWNEQFF.

This clonotype has a handful of counts. The J gene is TRBJ2-4, the V gene TRBV29-1; D tentatively reads TRBD1 or TRBD2 (5 bases each). The CDR3 totals 11 residues. CDR1 SQVTM and CDR2 ANQGSEA come from the germline V gene. Trimming stripped 7 bases from V and 5 bases from J, with 9 bases between. CDR3 bases: TGCAGCGCTGGGACCGAAAACATTCAGTACTTC. It yields the protein CSAGTENIQYF.

This clonotype has just a few counts. The chain uses TRBV5-4 and TRBJ2-1; D possibly uses TRBD1 or TRBD2 (5 bases each). CDR3 length: 13 amino acids. CDR1 SGHNT and CDR2 YYREEE come from the germline V gene (reference sequence). V lost 4 bases and J 6 bases, leaving 11 bases between the germline ends. The CDR3, as DNA: TGTGCCAGCAGCGGACAAGGGAGCAATGAGCAGTTCTTC. Protein product: CASSGQGSNEQFF.

V and J are TRBV12-3 or TRBV12-4 and TRBJ2-2; the D is unclear. The V end was cut by 7 bases, the J end by 0 bases, with 12 bases between. CDR3 length: 15 amino acids. Here the CDR3 reads CASNLDVTNTGELFF. The CDR3 nucleotides are TGTGCCAGCAACCTCGACGTGACGAACACCGGGGAGCTGTTTTTT.

A few counts support this clonotype. The chain has TRBV10-2 and TRBJ1-1, with D uncertain. This CDR3 is 12 amino acids long. Between the trimmed V and J ends, which lost 3 bases and 2 bases, there was a span of 4 bases. The germline V gene encodes CDR1 WSHSY and CDR2 SAAADI. The CDR3 nucleotides are TGCGCCAGCAGTGACAGAAACACTGAAGCTTTCTTT. Amino acids: CASSDRNTEAFF.

The CDR3 protein is CASSPRSGGGTQYF. DNA of the CDR3: TGTGCCAGCAGCCCTCGTAGCGGGGGGGGGACCCAGTACTTC. The V call is TRBV9, the J call TRBJ2-5, with 11 bases lining up with TRBD2. The CDR3 is made up of 14 amino acids. V shed 4 bases and J 7 bases; nucleotides not matched to a gene: 6. Germline loops: CDR1 SGDLS, CDR2 YYNGEE.